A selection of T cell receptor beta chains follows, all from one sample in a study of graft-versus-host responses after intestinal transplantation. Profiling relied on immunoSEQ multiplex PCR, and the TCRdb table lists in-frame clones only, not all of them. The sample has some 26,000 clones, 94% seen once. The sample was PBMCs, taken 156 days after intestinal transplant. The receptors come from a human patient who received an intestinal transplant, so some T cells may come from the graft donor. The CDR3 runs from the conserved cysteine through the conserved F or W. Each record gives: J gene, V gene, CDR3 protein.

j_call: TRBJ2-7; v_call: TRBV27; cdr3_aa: CASGLSGSVYEQYF
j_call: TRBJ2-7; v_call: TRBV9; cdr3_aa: CASSAPDRPYEQYF
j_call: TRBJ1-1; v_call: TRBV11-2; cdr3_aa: CASSSWREAFF
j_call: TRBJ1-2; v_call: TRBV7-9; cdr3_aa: CASSLAQGGGYTF
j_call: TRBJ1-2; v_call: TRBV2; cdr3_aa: CASSEIRQDYGYTF
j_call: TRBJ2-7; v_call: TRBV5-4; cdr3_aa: CASSQGTLSYEQYF
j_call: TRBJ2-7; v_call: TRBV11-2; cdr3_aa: CASSSRGLGYEQYF
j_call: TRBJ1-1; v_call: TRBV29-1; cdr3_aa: CSVGWVVRNGEAFF
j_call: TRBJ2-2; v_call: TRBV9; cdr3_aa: CASSLRTGLAEGKTGELFF
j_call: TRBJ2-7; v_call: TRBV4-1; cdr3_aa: CASSPTGHPYEQYF
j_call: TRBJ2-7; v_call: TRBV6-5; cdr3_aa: CASSEVVGDEQYF
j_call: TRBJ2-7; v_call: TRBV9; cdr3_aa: CASSLGLRPWEQYF
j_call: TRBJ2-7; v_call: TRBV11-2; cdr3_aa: CASSLEQGGYEQYF
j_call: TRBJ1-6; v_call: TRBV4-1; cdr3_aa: CASSHGVGQGLNSPLHF
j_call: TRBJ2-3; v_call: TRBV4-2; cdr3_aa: CASSQTGDLYSSTDTQYF
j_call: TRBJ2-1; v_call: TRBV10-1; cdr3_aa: CASSDWINEQFF
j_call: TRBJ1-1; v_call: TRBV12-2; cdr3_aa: CASRLIQMKGTEAFF
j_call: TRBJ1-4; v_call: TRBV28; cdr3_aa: CASSFSGTNEKLFF
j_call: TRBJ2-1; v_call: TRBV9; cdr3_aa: CASSVWWGAREQFF
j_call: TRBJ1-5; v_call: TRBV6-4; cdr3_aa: CASSEGSNQPQHF
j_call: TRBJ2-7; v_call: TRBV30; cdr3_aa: CAWSEYYEQYF